This TCR beta chain is drawn from a study of blood T cell repertoires in COVID-19. Study as a whole: Whether acute or convalescent, the COVID-19 samples came from the United States, Italy and Spain. Sample material is recorded as cDNA or gDNA derived from T cells, B-cell-depleted T cells, or PBMCs.

The assay was immunoSEQ multiplex PCR, and TCRdb's table has in-frame clones only and misses some. The sample has roughly 70,000 clones; roughly 91% are singletons. Input material: peripheral blood. This TCR was recovered from a human donor in a cohort sampled during active COVID-19.

The CDR3 region is CASSPQGNTGELFF. In nucleotides, the CDR3 is TGTGCCAGCAGCCCACAGGGGAACACCGGGGAGCTGTTTTTT. The V and J genes are TRBV5-4 and TRBJ2-2; D is perhaps TRBD1 (6 bases). The germline gives CDR1 SGHNT, CDR2 YYREEE (reference sequence). CDR3 size: 14 residues. The germline V and J ends were trimmed by 4 bases and 1 base, with 8 bases remaining between them.